This TCR beta chain was recovered during a study of memory CD4+ T cells and cytomegalovirus serostatus (dated by TCRdb to between 2017 and 2020). Broadly, across the study: The cohort comprised roughly 35 healthy Belgian adults, 9 CMV seropositive and some 24 CMV seronegative. CD4+ memory TCRbeta repertoires of a Belgian cohort with known cytomegalovirus serostatus were sequenced in order to replicate a published TCR-based CMV serostatus classifier. Results and caveats for the whole study, not just this receptor: On the Belgian cohort, the classifier built on the original framework reached a median bootstrapped AUC of roughly 0.94, with a 95% CI of 0.76-1.00. Among the roughly 160 previously reported CMV-associated TCRbeta sequences, some 62 showed up in the CD4+ memory repertoires, with each one found in between one and five individuals. Only CD4+CD45RO+ memory cells were sequenced, in contrast to the original study, in which naive and memory CD4+ and CD8+ populations were covered. The results were interpreted as suggesting that the CMV-associated TCR signature is mostly present in the CD4+ memory repertoire. CMV serostatus prediction reached a median bootstrapped AUC of about 0.96 with the original framework and just under 0.93 with a US-trained random forest.

About this clone itself: Its binding antigen is unknown. No base qualities exist here, and no much larger clone lies one base off it.

From the germline V gene, CDR1 is MDHEN and CDR2 is SYDVKM. V and J are trimmed by 2 bases and 9 bases, and the gene matches miss 11 bases of the junction. Taken from cysteine to phenylalanine, the CDR3 has 16 residues. Solely the CDR3 DNA is kept, with 48 bases framed from the first base. A FACSAria II was used to sort memory CD4+ T cells, defined as single viable CD3+CD4+CD8-CD45RO+ cells. CMV serostatus was determined using a Roche Elecsys assay that detects serum IgG against CMV pp150, pp28, p38 and p52. Once the samples were thawed, total CD4+ T cells were enriched through positive selection using CD4 magnetic microbeads. The samples came from a separate study whose specific focus was interrogating the CD4+ T cell memory repertoire. Peripheral blood mononuclear cells were isolated and cryopreserved according to standard operating procedures, and serum was stored at -80 degrees C. The staining relied on CD3-PerCP (BW264/56), CD4-APC (RPA-T4), CD45RO-PE (UCHT1) and CD8-Pacific Orange (3B5) antibodies, and Sytox blue was used to exclude non-viable cells.

The Quick-DNA Microprep Kit was used to extract genomic DNA from the sorted cells. TCRbeta DNA was amplified with the immunoSEQ hsTCRbeta kit following the manufacturer's protocol. TCRbeta libraries were sequenced on an Illumina MiSeq instrument. The paper's data handling went like this. Following removal of out-of-frame sequences, around 2.4 million distinct TCRbeta sequences were retained, with an average of around 70,000 per individual. Two values were used to score each individual: the count of 150 to 200 previously reported CMV-associated TCRbeta sequences and the total count of productive distinct TCRbeta sequences. A beta-binomial model was reimplemented in Python, and scikit-learn random forests with default parameters were trained on US cohort data. On the Belgian cohort, classifier performance was reported as the median AUC, along with percentile confidence intervals, across 10,000 bootstrap iterations. Drawn from immuneACCESS, this table holds only the in-frame rearrangements with V and J called that TCRdb kept. Clones are partly lost; checked studies trace under half to an unresolved V gene and leave the rest unexplained. The DNA was the basis for D and trimming; V, J and clone size are from that table. Counted in this sample were tens of thousands of clones; 70% to 80% of them appeared once. The top ten clones comprise about 2.4% of the sample.

This TCR came from an adult in good health and CMV-seropositive. The chain links TRBV28 with TRBJ2-1, with 9 middle bases fitting TRBD2. The sample taken for sequencing was memory CD4+ T cells from blood. The CDR3 sequence is CASSLLGTSQPAEQFF. Read as DNA, the sequence is TGTGCCAGCAGTTTACTCGGGACTAGCCAGCCGGCTGAGCAGTTCTTC.